The 18 T cell receptor beta chains listed next were all sequenced from one sample in a study of blood T cells in healthy people across ages. Primed by a sample-barcoded 5' primer and a J-beta primer mix, a second PCR proceeded for 7 to 11 cycles. TCRdb reprocessed the 5' RACE reads via MiXCR and lists one record per CDR3 protein. The sample has approximately 810,000 distinct CDR3 sequences; roughly 35% are singletons. Sequenced input: blood. These receptors were taken from a man aged 18 to 29 in good health.

This clonotype was observed many times. The chain carries TRBV10-3 and TRBJ2-5; 10 positions agree with TRBD2. V shed 2 bases, J shed 5 bases, and the junction held 5 bases outside the gene matches. Per the germline V gene, CDR1 is ENHRY and CDR2 is SYGVKD. The CDR3 totals 15 residues. CDR3 sequence reads: CAISELAGELETQYF. The CDR3 nucleotides read TGTGCCATCAGTGAGCTAGCGGGGGAGCTCGAGACCCAGTACTTC.

This clonotype has more than one count but fewer than ten. The chain links TRBV29-1 to TRBJ2-1; D is undetermined. Germline V lookup: CDR1 SQVTM, CDR2 ANQGSEA. V lost 2 bases to trimming and J lost 13 bases, with 18 bases between them. The length of the CDR3 is 13 residues. DNA for the CDR3: TGCAGCGTTGAAAAAGGCCAGAAAGAGACCCAGTTCTTC. Translated: CSVEKGQKETQFF.

Worth noting for this clonotype: With a much larger clone just one base away, this may be a read error. The chain recombines TRBV5-1 with TRBJ2-1; TRBD1 matches 8 bases. CDR1 SGHRS and CDR2 YFSETQ come from the germline V gene. The CDR3 totals 15 residues. CDR3 protein: CTSSLRQGAINEQFF. Written as DNA, the CDR3 is TGCACCAGCAGCTTGAGGCAGGGGGCGATCAATGAGCAGTTCTTC.

The chain has TRBV7-9 and TRBJ2-1; 7 bases are a match to TRBD1. Trimming cost V 4 bases and J 5 bases; bases outside gene matches: 8. Looked up from germline, CDR1 is SEHNR and CDR2 is FQNEAQ (reference sequence). The CDR3 spans 15 residues. The DNA for the CDR3 is TGTGCCAGCAGCTACCCGGGACAGCCAGACAATGAGCAGTTCTTC. Its translation is CASSYPGQPDNEQFF.

This clonotype came up a few times. This chain uses TRBV4-3 with TRBJ2-3; no reliable D call. Looked up from germline, CDR1 is LGHNA and CDR2 is YSLEER. The germline V and J ends were trimmed by 5 bases and 4 bases, with 19 bases remaining between them. The CDR3 covers 16 residues. Here the CDR3 DNA reads TGCGCCAGCAGCAAACGTCGACGAGGTAACCCAGATACGCAGTATTTT. Its translation: CASSKRRRGNPDTQYF.

The rearrangement uses TRBV5-1 and TRBJ2-2; D is uncertain. The CDR3 contains 16 residues. Germline V gene data show CDR1 as SGHRS and CDR2 as YFSETQ. Trimming left V 0 bases short and J 0 bases short, with 9 bases between. CDR3 loop: CASSLEGFSNTGELFF. As DNA, the CDR3 is TGCGCCAGCAGCTTGGAAGGCTTTTCGAACACCGGGGAGCTGTTTTTT. Supplemented by reference TRBV5-1 and TRBJ2-2, the full variable domain reads KAGVTQTPRYLIKTRGQQVTLSCSPISGHRSVSWYQQTPGQGLQFLFEYFSETQRNKGNFPGRFSGRQFSNSRSEMNVSTLELGDSALYLCASSLEGFSNTGELFFGEGSRLTVL.

The CDR3 sequence is CATSREGQGRRQETQYF. The CDR3 bases are TGTGCCACCAGCAGAGAGGGACAGGGACGGAGGCAAGAGACCCAGTACTTC. The V and J genes are TRBV15 and TRBJ2-5; the match to TRBD1 covers 9 bases. V was clipped by 0 bases and J by 2 bases; unmatched bases: 7. Germline V CDR1 and CDR2: LNHNV, YYDKDF (reference sequence). CDR3 length: 17 amino acids. The variable domain in full, with the rest retrieved from reference TRBV15 and TRBJ2-5, is DAMVIQNPRYQVTQFGKPVTLSCSQTLNHNVMYWYQQKSSQAPKLLFHYYDKDFNNEADTPDNFQSRRPNTSFCFLDIRSPGLGDTAMYLCATSREGQGRRQETQYFGPGTRLLVL.

This clonotype was observed at least ten times. Written as DNA, the CDR3 is TGCGCCAGCAGCTTGGCCATGACAAACACAGATACGCAGTATTTT. Translation gives CASSLAMTNTDTQYF. V usage is TRBV5-1 and J usage is TRBJ2-3; D unclear. V was pared by 0 bases and J by 2 bases, with 10 bases between. Germline V gene lookup returns CDR1 SGHRS and CDR2 YFSETQ. This CDR3 is built from 15 residues.

On this clonotype itself: A clone one base away is much larger, so this may be a read error. The V and J genes are TRBV6-6 and TRBJ2-1, with no clear D. The CDR3 has 15 residues. The V gene's germline CDR1 is MNHNY and CDR2 SVGAGI (reference sequence). Here the CDR3 DNA reads TGTGCCTGCAGTTACTCACTCGGCGCCTACAATGAGCAGTTCTTC. Translated, it gives CACSYSLGAYNEQFF.

The CDR3, as DNA: TGTGCCAGCAGGGACAGCAACAATGAGCAGTACTTC. The encoded protein is CASRDSNNEQYF. The J gene is TRBJ2-5, the V gene TRBV9; a possible D gene is TRBD1 (6 bases). The CDR3 consists of 12 residues. V was pared by 5 bases and J by 11 bases, with 16 bases between. CDR1 is SGDLS, CDR2 YYNGEE, per germline.

This clonotype has more than one count but fewer than ten. V and J are TRBV4-1 and TRBJ1-5; D is unresolved. CDR1 is MGHRA and CDR2 is YSYEKL in the germline V gene. Trimming cost V 1 base and J 5 bases, with 6 bases left between them. This CDR3 comprises 13 residues. CDR3 sequence reads: CASSQVLYQPQHF. The CDR3, as DNA: TGCGCCAGCAGCCAAGTGTTGTATCAGCCCCAGCATTTT.

This clonotype came up once. This chain connects TRBV5-1 to TRBJ1-2; TRBD1 matches 9 bases. The CDR3 runs 15 residues. Per the germline V gene, CDR1 is SGHRS and CDR2 is YFSETQ. V was clipped by 4 bases and J by 2 bases; unmatched bases: 6. The CDR3 coding sequence is TGCGCCAGCAGCCAAGGACAGGGGCGGAACTATGGCTACACCTTC. Translation gives CASSQGQGRNYGYTF. The variable domain in full, completed from reference TRBV5-1 and TRBJ1-2, reads KAGVTQTPRYLIKTRGQQVTLSCSPISGHRSVSWYQQTPGQGLQFLFEYFSETQRNKGNFPGRFSGRQFSNSRSEMNVSTLELGDSALYLCASSQGQGRNYGYTFGSGTRLTVV.

This clonotype was observed at least ten times. The V gene is TRBV12-3 or TRBV12-4, the J gene TRBJ2-1; D possibly corresponds to TRBD2 (6 bases). This CDR3 has 13 residues. V was shortened by 10 bases and J by 7 bases, with 17 bases between the two germline ends. The CDR3 bases are TGTGCCACGACCCTGGGGGGAATAAATGAGCAGTTCTTC. Amino acids: CATTLGGINEQFF.

The chain combines TRBV20-1 with TRBJ2-7, with D unclear. Germline V gene data show CDR1 as DFQATT and CDR2 as SNEGSKA (reference sequence). The V gene lost 5 bases and the J gene lost 2 bases, with 16 bases spanning the gap. This CDR3 is 14 amino acids long. The CDR3 nucleotides are TGCAGTGCTCTCTCCCAGGACCGCACCTACGAGCAGTACTTC. It yields the protein CSALSQDRTYEQYF.

This clonotype has more than one count but fewer than ten. The chain carries TRBV20-1 and TRBJ1-6; D is ambiguous. The CDR3 consists of 13 residues. Deletions cut 3 bases from V and 7 bases from J, with 10 bases between. The germline V gene encodes CDR1 DFQATT and CDR2 SNEGSKA (reference sequence). CDR3 residues: CSASPPGNSPLHF. The DNA for the CDR3 is TGCAGTGCTAGTCCCCCCGGGAATTCACCCCTCCACTTT.

V and J are TRBV3-1 and TRBJ2-1; possibly TRBD2 for D (7 bases). V was trimmed by 1 base and J by 3 bases, leaving 13 bases between them. This CDR3 has 16 residues. Germline values: CDR1 LGHDT, CDR2 YNNKEL (reference sequence). The CDR3 DNA reads TGTGCCAGCAGCCAAGTGTCGGGGGGCGGCTACAATGAGCAGTTCTTC. Its protein is CASSQVSGGGYNEQFF.

This clonotype has only a few counts. The V and J genes are TRBV7-2 and TRBJ2-7; 7 nucleotides match TRBD2. Unmatched junction bases numbered 11, after V lost 5 bases and J lost 4 bases. Per germline, CDR1 SGHTA and CDR2 FQGNSA. The CDR3 is 15 residues long. CDR3 sequence: CASSTGGVLAYEQYF. CDR3 nucleotide sequence: TGTGCCAGCAGCACCGGTGGGGTACTAGCGTACGAGCAGTACTTC. The entire variable domain, with the rest obtained from reference TRBV7-2 and TRBJ2-7, is as follows: GAGVSQSPSNKVTEKGKDVELRCDPISGHTALYWYRQSLGQGLEFLIYFQGNSAPDKSGLPSDRFSAERTGGSVSTLTIQRTQQEDSAVYLCASSTGGVLAYEQYFGPGTRLTVT.

Many counts were recorded for this clonotype. The chain is built from TRBV29-1 and TRBJ2-1; D possibly uses TRBD1 or TRBD2 (5 bases each). The CDR3 loop spans 13 amino acids. CDR1 and CDR2 (germline): SQVTM, ANQGSEA. The germline V and J ends were trimmed by 6 bases and 5 bases, with 14 bases remaining between them. CDR3 bases: TGCAGCGTGGGACCCGTGGGGAACAATGAGCAGTTCTTC. This gives the protein CSVGPVGNNEQFF.